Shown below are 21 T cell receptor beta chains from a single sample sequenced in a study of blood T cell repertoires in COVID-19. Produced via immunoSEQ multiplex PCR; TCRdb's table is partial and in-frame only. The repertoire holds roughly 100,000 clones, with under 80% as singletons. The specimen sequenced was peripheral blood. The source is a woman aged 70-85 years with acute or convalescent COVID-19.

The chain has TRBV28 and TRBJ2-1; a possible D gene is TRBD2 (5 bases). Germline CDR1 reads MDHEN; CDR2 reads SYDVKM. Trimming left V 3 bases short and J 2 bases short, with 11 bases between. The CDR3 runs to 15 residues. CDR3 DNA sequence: TGTGCCAGCAGTTTCCCCCGGGGAGCCTACAATGAGCAGTTCTTC. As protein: CASSFPRGAYNEQFF.

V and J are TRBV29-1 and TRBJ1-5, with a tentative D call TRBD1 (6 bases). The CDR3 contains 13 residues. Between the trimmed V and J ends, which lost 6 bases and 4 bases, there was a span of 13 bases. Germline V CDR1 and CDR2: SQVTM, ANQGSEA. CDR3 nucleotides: TGCAGCGTCCAAGGGGGAGGGAATCAGCCCCAGCATTTT. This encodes CSVQGGGNQPQHF.

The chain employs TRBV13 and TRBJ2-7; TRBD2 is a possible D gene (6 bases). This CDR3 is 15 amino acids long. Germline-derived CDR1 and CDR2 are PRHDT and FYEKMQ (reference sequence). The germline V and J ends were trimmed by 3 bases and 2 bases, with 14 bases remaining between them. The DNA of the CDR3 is TGTGCCAGCAGCTTGCCCGGGACTCAACCCTACGAGCAGTACTTC. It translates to CASSLPGTQPYEQYF. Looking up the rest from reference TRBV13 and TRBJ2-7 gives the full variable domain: AAGVIQSPRHLIKEKRETATLKCYPIPRHDTVYWYQQGPGQDPQFLISFYEKMQSDKGSIPDRFSAQQFSDYHSELNMSSLELGDSALYFCASSLPGTQPYEQYFGPGTRLTVT.

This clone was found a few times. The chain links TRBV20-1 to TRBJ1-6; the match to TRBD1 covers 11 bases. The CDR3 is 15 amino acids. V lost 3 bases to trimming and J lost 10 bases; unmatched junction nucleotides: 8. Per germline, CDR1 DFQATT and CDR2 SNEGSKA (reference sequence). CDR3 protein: CSASTDRGRGSPLHF. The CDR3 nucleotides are TGCAGTGCTAGTACGGACAGGGGGCGAGGATCACCCCTCCACTTT.

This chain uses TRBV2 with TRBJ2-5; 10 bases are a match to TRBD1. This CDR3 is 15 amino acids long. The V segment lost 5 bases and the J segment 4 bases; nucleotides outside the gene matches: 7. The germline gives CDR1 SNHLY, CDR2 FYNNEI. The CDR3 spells CASSLRGQGRETQYF. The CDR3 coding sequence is TGTGCCAGCAGTTTGAGGGGACAGGGGAGAGAGACCCAGTACTTC.

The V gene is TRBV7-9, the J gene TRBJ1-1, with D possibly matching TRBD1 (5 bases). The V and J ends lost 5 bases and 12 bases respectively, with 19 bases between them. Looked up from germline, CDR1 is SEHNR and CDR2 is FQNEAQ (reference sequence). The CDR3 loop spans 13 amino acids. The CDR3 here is CASSLFETVDSFF. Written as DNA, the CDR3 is TGTGCCAGCAGCCTTTTTGAGACAGTAGACTCTTTCTTT.

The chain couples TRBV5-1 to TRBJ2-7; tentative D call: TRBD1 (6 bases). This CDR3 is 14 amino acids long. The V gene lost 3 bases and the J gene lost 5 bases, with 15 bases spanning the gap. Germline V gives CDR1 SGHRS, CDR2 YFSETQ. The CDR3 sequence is CASSSQGPGDEQYF. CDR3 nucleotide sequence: TGCGCCAGCAGCTCCCAGGGGCCAGGCGACGAGCAGTACTTC.

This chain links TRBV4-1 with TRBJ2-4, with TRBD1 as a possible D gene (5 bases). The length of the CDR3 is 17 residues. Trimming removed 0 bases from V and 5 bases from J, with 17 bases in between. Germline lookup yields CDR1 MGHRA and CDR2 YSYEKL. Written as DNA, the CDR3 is TGCGCCAGCAGCCAAGATCTTAGGGGAAGAAGCCAAAACATTCAGTACTTC. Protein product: CASSQDLRGRSQNIQYF.

The CDR3 loop is CASSEYWPGTGGTGELFF. Written as DNA, the CDR3 is TGTGCCAGCAGTGAATATTGGCCCGGGACAGGGGGCACCGGGGAGCTGTTTTTT. The chain joins TRBV25-1 to TRBJ2-2, with 11 bases that match TRBD1. V was pared by 0 bases and J by 4 bases, with 7 bases of the junction left unmatched. Looked up from germline, CDR1 is MGHDK and CDR2 is SYGVNS. The CDR3 consists of 18 residues.

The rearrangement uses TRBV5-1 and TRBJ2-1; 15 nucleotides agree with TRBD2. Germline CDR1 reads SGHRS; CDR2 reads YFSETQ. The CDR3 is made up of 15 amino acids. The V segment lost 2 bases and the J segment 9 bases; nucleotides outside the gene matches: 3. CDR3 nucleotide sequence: TGCGCCAGCAGCTTCGGGACTAGCGGGGGGACTGAGCAGTTCTTC. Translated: CASSFGTSGGTEQFF.

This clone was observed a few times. The CDR3 DNA is TGTGCCAGTAGTTCCTGGAGTAGGGGGAATGAAAAACTGTTTTTT. Protein sequence: CASSSWSRGNEKLFF. This chain uses TRBV19 with TRBJ1-4; maybe TRBD1 (6 bases). CDR3 length equals 15 residues. V was trimmed by 5 bases and J by 5 bases, leaving 15 bases between them. Per the germline V gene, CDR1 is LNHDA and CDR2 is SQIVND (reference sequence). Together with reference TRBV19 and TRBJ1-4, the CDR3 gives the full variable domain: DGGITQSPKYLFRKEGQNVTLSCEQNLNHDAMYWYRQDPGQGLRLIYYSQIVNDFQKGDIAEGYSVSREKKESFPLTVTSAQKNPTAFYLCASSSWSRGNEKLFFGSGTQLSVL.

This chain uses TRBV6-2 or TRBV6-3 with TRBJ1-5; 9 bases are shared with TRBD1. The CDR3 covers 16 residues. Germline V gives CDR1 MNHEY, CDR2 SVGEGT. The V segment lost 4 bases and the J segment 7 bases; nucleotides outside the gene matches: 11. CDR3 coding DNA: TGTGCCAGCAGTTTCCCCGGGACAGGGTCAGGCCAGCCCCAGCATTTT. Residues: CASSFPGTGSGQPQHF.

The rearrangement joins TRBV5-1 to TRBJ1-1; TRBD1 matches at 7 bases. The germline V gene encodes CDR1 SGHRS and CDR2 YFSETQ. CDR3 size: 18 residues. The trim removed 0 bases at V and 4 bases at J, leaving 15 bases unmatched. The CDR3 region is CASSLARGIGEQGTEAFF. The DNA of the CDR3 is TGCGCCAGCAGCTTGGCCAGGGGGATTGGGGAGCAGGGCACTGAAGCTTTCTTT.

Here the CDR3 DNA reads TGTGCCAGCAGCTTAGATTCGGGGTATAGCAATCAGCCCCAGCATTTT. It specifies CASSLDSGYSNQPQHF. The chain joins TRBV11-2 to TRBJ1-5; D call uncertain. CDR1 is SGHAT, CDR2 FQNNGV, per germline. Trimming left V 0 bases short and J 0 bases short, with 9 bases between. The CDR3 contains 16 residues.

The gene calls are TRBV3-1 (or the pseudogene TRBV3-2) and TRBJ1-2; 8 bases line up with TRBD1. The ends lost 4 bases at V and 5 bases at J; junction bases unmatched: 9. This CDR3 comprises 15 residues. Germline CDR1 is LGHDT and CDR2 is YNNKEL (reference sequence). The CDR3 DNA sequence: TGTGCCAGCAGCCTATGTATGAGACAGGGGTATGGCTACACCTTC. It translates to CASSLCMRQGYGYTF.

The CDR3 nucleotides are TGCGCCAGCAGGGTAGCGGGGGGGCCGGGTACAGATACGCAGTATTTT. Residues: CASRVAGGPGTDTQYF. The chain couples TRBV5-1 to TRBJ2-3; TRBD2 matches at 11 bases. The CDR3 is made up of 16 amino acids. Germline CDR1 is SGHRS and CDR2 is YFSETQ. V lost 5 bases, J lost 3 bases, and 8 bases stayed unmatched.

The CDR3 region has the DNA TGTGCCAGTAGTCAGGGACAATCAACTACCGAAGGCTACACCTTC. Translating gives CASSQGQSTTEGYTF. V and J are TRBV19 and TRBJ1-2; possible D gene TRBD1, 6 bases. Trimming cost V 5 bases and J 8 bases, with 21 bases left between them. CDR3 length: 15 amino acids. Per germline, CDR1 LNHDA and CDR2 SQIVND (reference sequence).

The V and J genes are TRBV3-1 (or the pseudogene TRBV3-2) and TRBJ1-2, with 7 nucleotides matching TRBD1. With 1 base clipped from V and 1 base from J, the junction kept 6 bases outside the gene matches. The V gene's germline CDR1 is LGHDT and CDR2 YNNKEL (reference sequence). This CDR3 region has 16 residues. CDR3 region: CASSQVAAGGNYGYTF. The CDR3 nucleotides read TGTGCCAGCAGCCAAGTTGCGGCAGGGGGTAACTATGGCTACACCTTC.

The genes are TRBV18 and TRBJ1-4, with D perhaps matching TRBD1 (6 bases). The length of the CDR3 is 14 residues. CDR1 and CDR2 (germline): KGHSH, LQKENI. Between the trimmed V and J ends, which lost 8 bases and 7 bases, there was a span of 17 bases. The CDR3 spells CASTQGRECEKLFF. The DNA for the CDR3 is TGTGCCAGCACACAGGGAAGGGAGTGTGAAAAACTGTTTTTT.

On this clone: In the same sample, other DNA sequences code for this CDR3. CDR3 nucleotide sequence: TGTGCCAGTAGTATAGGTAGAGGGAACACTGAAGCTTTCTTT. Translation gives CASSIGRGNTEAFF. J is TRBJ1-1 and V is TRBV19; D not resolved. There are 14 residues in the CDR3. Germline V gives CDR1 LNHDA, CDR2 SQIVND (reference sequence). Trimming removed 1 base at V and 1 base at J, with 7 bases between.

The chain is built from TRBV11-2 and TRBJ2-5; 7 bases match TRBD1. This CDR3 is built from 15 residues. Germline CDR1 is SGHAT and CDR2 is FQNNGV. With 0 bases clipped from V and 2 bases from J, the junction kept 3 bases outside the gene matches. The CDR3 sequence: CASSLEARGQETQYF. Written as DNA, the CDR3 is TGTGCCAGCAGCTTAGAAGCCAGGGGGCAAGAGACCCAGTACTTC.